This T cell receptor (beta chain) was recorded in a study of blood T cells in healthy people across ages. Germline loops: CDR1 DFQATT, CDR2 SNEGSKA (reference sequence). After removal of 4 bases from V and 5 bases from J, the junction contained 4 bases not matched to a gene. The CDR3 runs to 13 residues. A J-beta primer mix and a sample-barcoded 5' primer were used in a second PCR of about 7 to 12 cycles. Each CDR3 protein is one row after TCRdb ran MiXCR on the 5' RACE reads. The sample has 540,000 or so distinct CDR3 sequences, 47% seen once; the top ten hold 20% to 25%. The TCR sequence derives from a man older than 75 in good health. This chain joins TRBV20-1 and TRBJ1-4, with TRBD1 matching 7 bases. Sequencing was performed on blood. CDR3 sequence reads: CSATTGNNEKLFF. CDR3 sequence (DNA): TGCAGTGCTACGACAGGGAACAATGAAAAACTGTTTTTT.